This is a list of T cell receptor beta chains from one sample in a study of cytomegalovirus exposure and HLA in healthy donors. The repertoire was sequenced with immunoSEQ multiplex PCR; TCRdb's copy has only in-frame clones and lacks some. This table has 180,000 or so clones, roughly four fifths appearing once. Sequencing input: PBMCs. The receptors originated from a woman in her 50s in good health and CMV-seropositive. The conserved cysteine and the conserved F or W are not part of the CDR3 here.

CDR3 length: 16; J gene: TRBJ2-1; V gene: TRBV9; CDR3 protein: ASSVGSGTSGRGNEQF
CDR3 length: 14; J gene: TRBJ2-7; V gene: TRBV5-4; CDR3 protein: ASSPEGGVGMDEQY
CDR3 length: 12; J gene: TRBJ2-2; V gene: TRBV7-2; CDR3 protein: ASSSYGLTGELF
CDR3 length: 12; J gene: TRBJ2-3; V gene: TRBV6-4; CDR3 protein: ASSDSSRTDTQY
CDR3 length: 13; J gene: TRBJ1-5; V gene: TRBV7-2; CDR3 protein: ASSLGTPVDQPQH
CDR3 length: 14; J gene: .; V gene: TRBV5-1; CDR3 protein: ASSLAGGGAGYEQY
CDR3 length: 13; J gene: TRBJ1-2; V gene: TRBV7-9; CDR3 protein: ASSLTGGLDYGYT
CDR3 length: 12; J gene: TRBJ2-3; V gene: TRBV10-3; CDR3 protein: AISEQGATDTQY
CDR3 length: 13; J gene: TRBJ1-2; V gene: TRBV6-5; CDR3 protein: ASFARKGEPYGYT
CDR3 length: 13; J gene: TRBJ2-1; V gene: TRBV6-1; CDR3 protein: ASSEALAGRAEQF
CDR3 length: 16; J gene: .; V gene: TRBV6-1; CDR3 protein: ASSASGTSGGRPYEQY
CDR3 length: 11; J gene: TRBJ2-5; V gene: TRBV11-2; CDR3 protein: ASSLGLQETQY
CDR3 length: 13; J gene: TRBJ1-6; V gene: TRBV6-5; CDR3 protein: ASSYVAGNNSPLH
CDR3 length: 11; J gene: TRBJ2-3; V gene: TRBV27; CDR3 protein: ASSLSGGTPQY
CDR3 length: 10; J gene: TRBJ1-2; V gene: TRBV19; CDR3 protein: ASTKSNYGYT
CDR3 length: 14; J gene: .; V gene: TRBV7-8; CDR3 protein: ASSSYGQGLSYEQY
CDR3 length: 11; J gene: TRBJ1-1; V gene: TRBV29-1; CDR3 protein: SVAYVPGTEAF
CDR3 length: 11; J gene: TRBJ2-3; V gene: TRBV30; CDR3 protein: AWRGGGADTQY
CDR3 length: 14; J gene: TRBJ2-5; V gene: TRBV9; CDR3 protein: ASSGSGGAYGETQY
CDR3 length: 15; J gene: TRBJ2-2; V gene: TRBV7-2; CDR3 protein: ASSIRTSGGATGELF
CDR3 length: 14; J gene: TRBJ2-3; V gene: TRBV6-1; CDR3 protein: ASSERTGGHTDTQY